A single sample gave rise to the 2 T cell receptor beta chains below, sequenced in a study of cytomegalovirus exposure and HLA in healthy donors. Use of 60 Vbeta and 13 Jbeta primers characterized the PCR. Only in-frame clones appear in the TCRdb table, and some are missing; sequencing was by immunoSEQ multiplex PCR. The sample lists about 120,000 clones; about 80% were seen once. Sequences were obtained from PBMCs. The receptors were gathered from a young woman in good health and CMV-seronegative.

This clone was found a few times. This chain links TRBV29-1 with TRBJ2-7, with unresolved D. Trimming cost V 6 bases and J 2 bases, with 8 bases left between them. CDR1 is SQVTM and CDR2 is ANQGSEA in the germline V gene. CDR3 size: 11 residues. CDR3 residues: CSVGATYEQYF. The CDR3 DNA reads TGCAGCGTAGGAGCCACCTACGAGCAGTACTTC.

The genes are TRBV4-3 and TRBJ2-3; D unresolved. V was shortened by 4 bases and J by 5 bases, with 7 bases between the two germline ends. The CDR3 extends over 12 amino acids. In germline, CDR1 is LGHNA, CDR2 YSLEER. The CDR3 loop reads CASSRTGDTQYF. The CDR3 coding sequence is TGCGCCAGCAGCCGAACGGGAGATACGCAGTATTTT.